A selection of T cell receptor beta chains follows, all from one sample in a study of T cell changes during pregnancy in multiple sclerosis. Profiled with immunoSEQ multiplex PCR; TCRdb holds only in-frame clones, not every one. The table has some 73,000 clones, almost 95% seen once. Sequencing used peripheral blood, obtained in the third trimester of pregnancy. The receptors here all came from a female donor in good health, enrolled as a control in a pregnancy study. CDR3s include the opening cysteine and the closing phenylalanine or tryptophan. D genes are given only for firm matches. Clone size is shown for a subset of rows, as once, few, many or a class of expanded clone.

D: -; size: -; J: TRBJ2-5; V: TRBV19; DNA: TGTGCCAGTAGTATTGAGGTTCGGGAGACCCAGTACTTC; CDR3: CASSIEVRETQYF
D: TRBD1; size: -; J: TRBJ2-5; V: TRBV18; DNA: TGTGCCAGCTCACCGGGACAGGGGAAGACCCAGTACTTC; CDR3: CASSPGQGKTQYF
D: -; size: -; J: TRBJ1-5; V: TRBV27; DNA: TGTGCCAGCAGTTTATTGGGGCCGAATCAGCCCCAGCATTTT; CDR3: CASSLLGPNQPQHF
D: TRBD1; size: -; J: TRBJ2-7; V: TRBV18; DNA: TGTGCCAGCTCACCACGGACAGGGGGGAGCTCCTACGAGCAGTACTTC; CDR3: CASSPRTGGSSYEQYF
D: -; size: -; J: TRBJ2-5; V: TRBV7-6; DNA: TGTGCCAGCAGCTTAAGCAACCAAGAGACCCAGTACTTC; CDR3: CASSLSNQETQYF
D: -; size: -; J: TRBJ2-7; V: TRBV29-1; DNA: TGCAGCGGGGTGGAGTCCTACGAGCAGTACTTC; CDR3: CSGVESYEQYF
D: TRBD1; size: -; J: TRBJ2-5; V: TRBV7-2; DNA: TGTGCCAGCAGCTTAAGACAGGGGGAGACCCAGTACTTC; CDR3: CASSLRQGETQYF
D: TRBD2; size: -; J: TRBJ2-2; V: TRBV5-1; DNA: TGCGCCAGCAGCTTAAGCGGGATGGGCCACACCGGGGAGCTGTTTTTT; CDR3: CASSLSGMGHTGELFF
D: -; size: -; J: TRBJ2-7; V: TRBV28; DNA: TGTGCCAGCATCGTATCAGCCTCACCCGGGTACGAGCAGTACTTC; CDR3: CASIVSASPGYEQYF
D: TRBD2; size: -; J: TRBJ2-7; V: TRBV4-1; DNA: TGCGCCAGCAGCCAAGATGGGCGGGGGGCCTACGAGCAGTACTTC; CDR3: CASSQDGRGAYEQYF
D: -; size: many; J: TRBJ1-3; V: TRBV7-2; DNA: TGTGCCAGCAGCTTAGTACAGGGAAACACCATATATTTT; CDR3: CASSLVQGNTIYF
D: -; size: -; J: TRBJ2-7; V: TRBV4-1; DNA: TGCGCCAGCAGCCAAGCCCCACGGGGAACCTACGAGCAGTACTTC; CDR3: CASSQAPRGTYEQYF
D: -; size: -; J: TRBJ1-1; V: TRBV7-2; DNA: TGTGCCAGCAGCTTAGGGACGGGGTGGGACACTGAAGCTTTCTTT; CDR3: CASSLGTGWDTEAFF
D: -; size: few; J: TRBJ1-6; V: TRBV18; DNA: TGTGCCAGCTCACCAACACAGGGCTCCTATAATTCACCCCTCCACTTT; CDR3: CASSPTQGSYNSPLHF
D: -; size: -; J: TRBJ1-5; V: TRBV28; DNA: TGTGCCAGCAGTCCCGACACTAGCAATCAGCCCCAGCATTTT; CDR3: CASSPDTSNQPQHF
D: -; size: -; J: TRBJ2-7; V: TRBV28; DNA: TGTGCCAGCAGTAGTAGGGGAGGGGGTAACTACGAGCAGTACTTC; CDR3: CASSSRGGGNYEQYF
D: -; size: -; J: TRBJ1-2; V: TRBV5-4; DNA: TGTGCCAGCAGCGGAACAGGGTCCCTTTACTATGGCTACACCTTC; CDR3: CASSGTGSLYYGYTF
D: TRBD1; size: once; J: TRBJ2-7; V: TRBV28; DNA: TGTGCCAGCAGTTCCGCCGGGACAGGGGGATACGAGCAGTACTTC; CDR3: CASSSAGTGGYEQYF
D: TRBD1; size: once; J: TRBJ1-1; V: TRBV7-9; DNA: TGTGCCAGCAGCCCAAGACAGGGCGGGAACACTGAAGCTTTCTTT; CDR3: CASSPRQGGNTEAFF
D: TRBD1; size: once; J: TRBJ2-5; V: TRBV4-2; DNA: TGTGCCAGCAGCCCGGAAGGGACAGGGGGTATTGTATTAGAGACCCAGTACTTC; CDR3: CASSPEGTGGIVLETQYF
D: TRBD1; size: -; J: TRBJ1-2; V: TRBV2; DNA: TGTGCCAGCAGTGGGGGGACAGTTAACTATGGCTACACCTTC; CDR3: CASSGGTVNYGYTF
D: TRBD1; size: -; J: TRBJ1-2; V: TRBV2; DNA: TGTGCCAGCAGCCCCGACAGGGTCAGGGGCTACACCTTC; CDR3: CASSPDRVRGYTF
D: -; size: once; J: TRBJ1-5; V: TRBV2; DNA: TGTGCCAGCAGTGGGGGGCGCAATCAGCCCCAGCATTTT; CDR3: CASSGGRNQPQHF
D: -; size: -; J: TRBJ2-7; V: TRBV9; DNA: TGTGCCAGCAGCGTAGCTGAGCTGGGAGATCTGTACTTC; CDR3: CASSVAELGDLYF
D: -; size: -; J: TRBJ1-1; V: TRBV5-1; DNA: TGCGCCAGCAGCCTTACAGGGTACAGAAACACTGAAGCTTTCTTT; CDR3: CASSLTGYRNTEAFF
D: TRBD2; size: -; J: TRBJ2-3; V: TRBV5-4; DNA: TGTGCCAGCAGCTCAGGACTAGCAGGCACAGATACGCAGTATTTT; CDR3: CASSSGLAGTDTQYF
D: -; size: -; J: TRBJ2-6; V: TRBV7-6; DNA: TGTGCCAGCAGCTTAGCGGAGGGGGCGCTTGGGGCCAACGTCCTGACTTTC; CDR3: CASSLAEGALGANVLTF
D: TRBD2; size: -; J: TRBJ2-5; V: TRBV28; DNA: TGTGCCAGCAAAATATCGGGTCGGGGACTAGCGGGATTAGAGACCCAGTACTTC; CDR3: CASKISGRGLAGLETQYF
D: -; size: -; J: TRBJ2-7; V: TRBV28; DNA: TGTGCCAGCAGCCGGGAGTGGGACTCCTACGAGCAGTACTTC; CDR3: CASSREWDSYEQYF
D: -; size: -; J: TRBJ2-6; V: TRBV28; DNA: TGTGCCAGCAGCTCAGGGGTAGTTGGGGCCAACGTCCTGACTTTC; CDR3: CASSSGVVGANVLTF
D: TRBD1; size: -; J: TRBJ2-5; V: TRBV7-7; DNA: TGTGCCAGCAGCCTCGGGACAGGGGGACTAGAGACCCAGTACTTC; CDR3: CASSLGTGGLETQYF
D: -; size: once; J: TRBJ2-7; V: TRBV11-3; DNA: TGTGCCAGCAGTCAGGGTTCCTCCTACGAGCAGTACTTC; CDR3: CASSQGSSYEQYF
D: -; size: once; J: TRBJ2-1; V: TRBV7-8; DNA: TGTGCCAGCAGCTTGCGTGCCCTTGAGGGTTACTACAATGAGCAGTTCTTC; CDR3: CASSLRALEGYYNEQFF
D: TRBD1; size: -; J: TRBJ1-1; V: TRBV5-4; DNA: TGTGCCAGCAGCTCCCAGACAGGGAAGGCGAACACTGAAGCTTTCTTT; CDR3: CASSSQTGKANTEAFF
D: TRBD2; size: -; J: TRBJ2-2; V: TRBV5-5; DNA: TGTGCCAGCAGCCAAGCCCCGGGACTAACGAACACCGGGGAGCTGTTTTTT; CDR3: CASSQAPGLTNTGELFF
D: TRBD1; size: once; J: TRBJ1-2; V: TRBV7-9; DNA: TGTGCCAGCAGCTTAGCGGGATCAGGGGGCGAGGGCTACACCTTC; CDR3: CASSLAGSGGEGYTF
D: TRBD2; size: -; J: TRBJ2-1; V: TRBV7-2; DNA: TGTGCCAGCAGCTCCCCGGGACTAGCGGGAAATGAGCAGTTCTTC; CDR3: CASSSPGLAGNEQFF
D: -; size: -; J: TRBJ2-7; V: TRBV18; DNA: TGTGCCAGCTCACTAGAGGACGAGCAGTACTTC; CDR3: CASSLEDEQYF
D: TRBD2; size: few; J: TRBJ2-1; V: TRBV6-5; DNA: TGTGCCAGCAGTTTCGCTACTAGCGGCCTATACAATGAGCAGTTCTTC; CDR3: CASSFATSGLYNEQFF
D: TRBD2; size: -; J: TRBJ2-1; V: TRBV6-5; DNA: TGTGCCAGCAGTTCACCGGCAGGGAGGGGATACAATGAGCAGTTCTTC; CDR3: CASSSPAGRGYNEQFF
D: -; size: -; J: TRBJ2-5; V: TRBV6-1; DNA: TGTGCCAGCAGTGAGGGACACCAAGAAGAGACCCAGTACTTC; CDR3: CASSEGHQEETQYF
D: -; size: -; J: TRBJ2-7; V: TRBV29-1; DNA: TGCAGCGTTGTGGAGGGCTCCTACGAGCAGTACTTC; CDR3: CSVVEGSYEQYF
D: TRBD2; size: -; J: TRBJ2-5; V: TRBV13; DNA: TGTGCCAGCAGCTCCCTAGCGGGGGAGGAGACCCAGTACTTC; CDR3: CASSSLAGEETQYF
D: TRBD2; size: -; J: TRBJ2-3; V: TRBV4-2; DNA: TGTGCCAGCAGCCAAGCCGCCAGTACTAGCGGGGTGGGTCTTGCGCAGTATTTT; CDR3: CASSQAASTSGVGLAQYF
D: -; size: -; J: TRBJ2-7; V: TRBV7-3; DNA: TGTGCCAGCAGCTTAACCAGCTCCTACGAGCAGTACTTC; CDR3: CASSLTSSYEQYF
D: TRBD2; size: -; J: TRBJ2-5; V: TRBV19; DNA: TGTGCCAGTAGTATTCGGACTAGCGGGCAAGAGACCCAGTACTTC; CDR3: CASSIRTSGQETQYF
D: TRBD1; size: -; J: TRBJ2-2; V: TRBV15; DNA: TGTGCCACCAGCTTATGGGGGTCAGGACAGGGGGCTAACACCGGGGAGCTGTTTTTT; CDR3: CATSLWGSGQGANTGELFF
D: TRBD2; size: -; J: TRBJ2-4; V: TRBV2; DNA: TGTGCCAGCAATCCCCTAGCGGGGGGGCCCTCGAACATTCAGTACTTC; CDR3: CASNPLAGGPSNIQYF
D: -; size: -; J: TRBJ2-2; V: TRBV28; DNA: TGTGCCAGCAGTTTAGGTGGGGGGGCCTATGTCGGGGAGCTGTTTTTT; CDR3: CASSLGGGAYVGELFF
D: TRBD1; size: -; J: TRBJ1-1; V: TRBV13; DNA: TGTGCCAGCAGCTCGGACAGGGGGACTGAAGCTTTCTTT; CDR3: CASSSDRGTEAFF
D: -; size: -; J: TRBJ2-3; V: TRBV5-1; DNA: TGCGCCAGCAGCCAGGGGTTCGAAGGAGATACGCAGTATTTT; CDR3: CASSQGFEGDTQYF
D: TRBD2; size: -; J: TRBJ2-5; V: TRBV27; DNA: TGTGCCAGCAGTTTAGTAGCTGCGGGAGGAGAGACCCAGTACTTC; CDR3: CASSLVAAGGETQYF